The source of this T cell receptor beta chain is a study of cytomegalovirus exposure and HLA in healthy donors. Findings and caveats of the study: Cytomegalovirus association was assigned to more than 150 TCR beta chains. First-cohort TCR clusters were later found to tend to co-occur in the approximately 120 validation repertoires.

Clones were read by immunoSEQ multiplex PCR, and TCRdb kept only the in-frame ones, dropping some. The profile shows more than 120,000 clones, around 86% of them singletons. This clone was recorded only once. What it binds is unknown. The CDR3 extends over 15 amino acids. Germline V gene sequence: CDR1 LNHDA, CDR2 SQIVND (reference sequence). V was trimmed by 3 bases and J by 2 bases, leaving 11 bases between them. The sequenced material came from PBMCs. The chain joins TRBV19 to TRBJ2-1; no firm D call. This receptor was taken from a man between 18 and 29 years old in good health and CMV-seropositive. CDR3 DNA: TGTGCCAGTAGTATTTCACCTATTCCCTACAATGAGCAGTTCTTC. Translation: CASSISPIPYNEQFF.